Below, one TCR beta chain is given with its context. Its antigen is as yet unknown. The CDR3 consists of 14 residues. The V and J ends lost 5 bases and 6 bases respectively, with 16 bases between them. Per germline, CDR1 SGHAT and CDR2 FQDESV (reference sequence). The sample comes from a study of cytomegalovirus exposure and HLA in healthy donors. 13 Jbeta primers and 60 Vbeta primers were used for the PCR. Produced via immunoSEQ multiplex PCR; TCRdb's table is partial and in-frame only. The table shows around 50,000 clones, with approximately 84% occurring only once. Whole-study findings and limits: CMV antigen specificity was confirmed in vitro for three CMV-associated chains. An analysis that was carried out later associated approximately 15,000 TCR beta sequences with HLA alleles at 0.05 false discovery rate.

The V gene is TRBV11-1, the J gene TRBJ1-1; no firm D call. This TCR was sampled from a man between 50 and 59 years old in good health and CMV-seronegative. Sequenced sample: PBMCs. CDR3: CASSLFEGMAEAFF. Written as DNA, the CDR3 is TGTGCCAGCAGCCTGTTCGAGGGAATGGCTGAAGCTTTCTTT.